Described below is a single T cell receptor beta chain sequence and its context. The antigen it binds to is not known. Libraries were made using the immunoSEQ multiplex PCR assay. For the multiplex PCR, a mixture combining 60 forward primers for TCR Vbeta segments and 13 reverse primers for TCR Jbeta segments was used. The CDR3 region of rearranged TCR beta genes was amplified from genomic DNA with a multiplex PCR assay. The amplified TCR beta libraries were sequenced on the Illumina HiSeq System as 87-base-pair reads. Concerning the study's data processing: A later analysis counted about 76 million unique TCR beta chains across the 690 or so repertoires, and some 11 million of these chains were shared by at least two donors. Raw reads were error-corrected and collapsed into unique sequences with a nearest-neighbor algorithm that merged closely related sequences to remove PCR and sequencing errors. Alignment of CDR3 sequences to IMGT reference sequences was used to assign V, D and J gene segments. Each retained sequence needed at least a six-nucleotide match to both a V gene segment and a J gene segment. Rearrangements were called productive when the CDR3 lacked stop codons and stayed in frame with V and J; all others were non-productive. CDR3 was defined according to IMGT convention as the region running from the second conserved V-encoded cysteine to the conserved J-encoded phenylalanine. In an earlier analysis of approximately 500 of the donors, sequences lacking an unambiguous match to a single V gene segment were excluded. An earlier analysis of 550 to 650 of the donors classified V segments as functional when productive rearrangements were above 56.7% and as segregating when the standard deviation between donors was above 5%. A statistical classification framework was built to diagnose cytomegalovirus status from the catalog of TCR beta chain sequences. A later analysis assigned V and J genes by comparing TCR nucleotide sequences with IMGT/GENE-DB human TR gene sequences. Using the TCRdist pipeline, a later analysis assigned CDR3 sequences along with most-parsimonious VDJ recombination scenarios. In a later analysis, each TCR beta chain was defined by its CDR3 amino acid sequence together with its V-gene family, and reads without a unique V-gene family were excluded. In a later analysis, around 600 highly shared, low-generation-probability nucleotide sequences were removed to address suspected cross-contamination and a sequencing artifact. In a later analysis, a clonal expansion index was calculated for each public chain from normalized within-repertoire ranks of inferred template counts. Generation probabilities in a later analysis came from a VDJ recombination model fitted to out-of-frame rearrangements, and those results were checked against IGoR. A later analysis scored TCR-TCR, TCR-HLA and TCR-CMV co-occurrence with hypergeometric tests, applying a repertoire-size bias correction to TCR pairs. To estimate false discovery rates, a later analysis permuted the HLA or CMV assignments 20 times. In a later analysis, co-occurring TCRs were grouped with DBSCAN, and TCRdist sequence similarity was added when clustering was performed within HLA-allele-positive subsets. For co-occurrence clustering, repertoires with fewer than 30,000 or more than 120,000 public chains were excluded, along with a handful of repertoires with anomalous nucleotide sharing. TCRdb obtained this table from immuneACCESS and retained in-frame rearrangements with V and J assigned. These tables miss some clones; where compared with another copy, unresolved V genes account for less than half of the shortfall, and the remainder is unexplained. That table gives V, J and clone size, and the DNA gave D and trimming. The record for this sample contains approximately 200,000 clones. 0.74% of the sample is in the top ten clones.

The cohort comprised 666 healthy bone marrow donors. At the time of sampling, all cohort members were nominally healthy, though unrecorded immune exposures were likely present. The donor was CMV seronegative and belonged to the group of over 350 seronegative cohort members. A peripheral blood sample was provided by each donor, and peripheral blood mononuclear cells were used for TCR beta sequencing. The Qiagen DNeasy Blood Extraction Kit was used to extract genomic DNA from the blood cell samples. This entry belongs to a study of cytomegalovirus exposure and HLA in healthy donors (dated by TCRdb to the late 2010s). For the study in its entirety: An earlier analysis of approximately 640 of the donors reported about 250 Gb of sequence data and around 120 million unique TCR beta sequences from some 180 million T cells. Both class I and class II loci were covered by HLA typing, at four-digit resolution. Among some 400 genotyped donors of the cohort, an average of approximately 200,000 unique TCR beta nucleotide sequences was sequenced per donor, of which about 19% were non-productive. A later genetic analysis used genome-wide SNP genotypes for about 65% of the 666 donors, treating that subset as a discovery cohort. The study profiled the T cell repertoires of 500 to 800 subjects by immunosequencing and related them to cytomegalovirus serostatus. High-throughput TCR immunosequencing, statistical association of individual TCRs with disease status, and machine learning were combined to predict cytomegalovirus infection status. Every repertoire in the discovery cohort had been generated on one and the same sequencing platform. A later analysis re-analyzed previously published TCR beta repertoires from 650 to 800 donors and added high-resolution HLA genotyping to study TCR occurrence patterns. Approximately 310 gigabases of sequencing data and approximately 92 million unique TCR sequences made up an early release that covered about 640 HLA-typed donors. Of the roughly 410 genotyped donors, approximately 80% were placed in the genetic ancestry cluster associated with self-reported Caucasian donors. In addition to the first cohort of approximately 650 subjects, a separate validation cohort of over 90 different subjects was used. Rather than using new phenotypic data, the later analysis identified candidate immune exposures from TCR beta sequences and from how often those sequences occurred across donors. The study was designed to test whether signatures of past pathogen exposure could be identified by cataloging public T cell receptors. Alongside the repertoire data, information on donor age, sex, ethnicity and CMV serostatus was compiled. An earlier analysis of roughly 600 of the donors used high-throughput TCR beta sequencing to judge whether each TCR beta V gene segment behaved as functional or pseudogenic. The number of typed donors differed by locus: about 620-640 for A, B, C, DRB1 and DQB1; 500 to 550 for DQA1; around 610 for DPA1; and roughly 490 for DPB1. Because of strong linkage in the cohort, roughly five DR-DQ haplotypes were treated as single units for association and clustering. Here is what the overall study found, with its caveats: A later analysis found that most CMV-associated TCR beta chains appeared HLA-restricted, with HLA associations seemingly driven largely by CMV exposure. A later analysis found that HLA-associated TCR beta chains were more clonally expanded and had lower generation probabilities than equally common non-associated chains. The study gave a list of some 150 TCR beta chains associated with cytomegalovirus. Because counts were too low, roughly 18 rarely observed V segments, including chromosome 9 orphons, were left out of the earlier analysis of 587 of the donors. A cluster of highly shared sequence variants was judged likely to be a technical artifact of the sequencing pipeline. The authors suggested that the approach could potentially be generalized to other disease states and immunological phenotypes. Cytomegalovirus status was reported to be diagnosed by the classifier with high specificity and sensitivity in both the original and validation cohorts. In a later analysis, TCR association rates were found to vary across HLA loci, with the most associated TCRs seen for DRB1 alleles and the fewest for HLA-C alleles. In vitro tests confirmed that three of the cytomegalovirus-associated TCR beta chains recognize cytomegalovirus antigens. V-gene and J-gene trimming of TCR beta chains was associated with a missense DCLRE1C variant in a later genetic analysis, and the association was replicated in an independent cohort. At a false discovery rate of 0.05, a later analysis linked under 20,000 TCR beta sequences to specific HLA alleles. A later analysis reported that several top co-occurrence clusters appeared linked to parvovirus B19, influenza, CMV and Epstein-Barr virus. Correlated functional status among segregating V segments might reflect linkage disequilibrium, but an unknown experimental factor could not be ruled out. In an earlier analysis of more than 450 of the donors, most TCR beta V segments were observed in productive rearrangements about 90% or about 30% of the time, broadly matching IMGT annotations. The only immune exposure information available for the cohort was CMV serostatus. The presence/absence analyses assumed that sequencing depth was roughly uniform across donors, and that assumption may not be true. A further reported finding was that TCR beta sequences accurately predicted the HLA-A and HLA-B alleles for most subjects in the first cohort. Only TCR beta chains were sequenced in this cohort, and the absence of alpha or paired-chain data limited detectable features. In a later genetic analysis, fewer N-insertions in productive TCRs were reported among donors in an Asian-associated ancestry cluster than the roughly 700-donor mean. Because the 87-base-pair reads could not distinguish some IMGT-functional V segments, including TRBV6-2 and TRBV6-3, those segments were excluded. Because some donors lacked HLA typing at each locus, the association tests relied only on the typed subset. Across donors, most TCR sequences were observed very rarely, whereas some public TCRs were present in many individuals. When HLA alleles, especially DR and DQ, strongly co-occurred, TCR associations were difficult to assign to individual alleles.

From the cysteine through the phenylalanine, the CDR3 covers 13 amino acids. CDR3 DNA is the only sequence kept; it has 39 bases, read in frame from the first base. CDR1 and CDR2 are read off the germline V gene as MNHEY and SVGAGI. V is pared back by 2 bases and J by 8 bases, with 12 bases lying between the germline termini. In this chain, TRBV6-5 is recombined with TRBJ1-2; TRBD1 is possibly the D segment (6 matching bases). Specimen: PBMCs. The clonotype was recovered from a boy aged 5-17 years in good health and CMV-seronegative. The nucleotide sequence reads TGTGCCAGCAGTTACGGGGGGGCCGGCGGCTACACCTTC. Its protein reads: CASSYGGAGGYTF.